This note documents a single TCR beta chain sequence. What antigen it recognizes has not been identified. No quality values exist for individual bases; no much larger clone is one base distant. This specimen belongs to a study of T cell responses to AZD1222 COVID-19 vaccine (dated by TCRdb to the early 2020s). Context from the whole study: TCR sequencing covered roughly 230 trial participants: 200 to 220 given two doses of AZD1222 and 26 given two doses of MenACWY control vaccine. Trial participants were enrolled into age subgroups of 18-55, 56-69 and 70-plus years, which contained approximately 150, 30 and 60 TCR-sequenced participants, respectively. The study at large found these results: After two AZD1222 doses, both the breadth and the depth of spike-specific TCRs were significantly higher than at day 0 and than in MenACWY recipients. Nearly half of unique spike-specific TCRs reportedly recognized epitopes outside regions mutated in the B.1.351 and B.1.1.7 variants. Conclusions about previously exposed vaccinees are limited because only a handful of AZD1222 recipients were SARS-CoV-2 seropositive at baseline. CD4 TCRs associated with the vaccine covered the entire spike protein, and the dominant responses were in regions 160-218 and 743-854. Because no samples from the day 14 peak response were available, repertoires could be characterized only after the peak T cell response. Participants were mostly white British and included more females than males, and it was suggested by the authors that clonal diversity may have been underestimated. The 56-69-year group was small, and its depth increase did not reach significance, likely because of low power.

Per the publication, the time point label means: about 28 days (+/-7) after the second vaccine dose. Because spike-specific TCR depth and breadth did not differ between the two schedules, AZD1222 recipients who got a second dose at roughly 4 weeks were pooled with those who got a second dose at roughly 12 weeks. Vaccinee samples were obtained from the UK trials COV001 and COV002, which included a single-blind randomized controlled phase 2/3 trial of AZD1222 (ChAdOx1 nCoV-19) in healthy adults. Trial participant PBMC samples were collected at day 0 and day 28 after the second dose for TCRbeta chain sequencing. The CDR3 spans 13 residues, from the cysteine through the phenylalanine. Only the CDR3 region is kept as DNA, spanning 39 bases read in frame from base 1. Relative to germline, V is 4 bases shorter and J is 4 bases shorter, with 7 bases between their ends. CDR1 KGHSH and CDR2 LQKENI were looked up in the germline V gene.

The CDR3 regions of human TCRbeta chains were analyzed by immunosequencing. Turning to the authors' computational methods: TCRs in the repertoires were matched against a reference library of SARS-CoV-2-specific TCRs that had been generated with the MIRA antigen-specificity platform. Breadth was defined as the fraction of unique TCRs that were SARS-CoV-2-associated. Depth was defined as the fraction of total T cells that were SARS-CoV-2-associated. Each spike-specific TCR was assigned to its reactive spike region and to a CD4 or CD8 class using the MIRA data. Log10-transformed breadth and depth values were compared by one-way ANOVA with Sidak's multiple comparisons tests. TCRdb stores this immuneACCESS table with in-frame sequences only. Part of the clones is absent; in the studies checked, under half of the shortfall reflects unresolved V genes, and no reason is known for the rest. V, J and clone size reflect that table, while D and trimming were determined from the DNA. This sample comprises approximately 170,000 clones, around 90% of them detected only once. Approximately 10% of the sample is in the top ten clones.

The receptor chain draws on TRBV18 and TRBJ1-4, with the D gene call left open. The sample here was peripheral blood, taken 28 days after the second AZD1222 dose. The source is an adult who received the AZD1222 COVID-19 vaccine. CDR3 protein: CASSLRINEKLFF. The sequence in DNA is TGTGCCAGCTCACTACGGATTAATGAAAAACTGTTTTTT. The CDR3, completed at both ends by the reference TRBV18 and TRBJ1-4 genes, gives the full variable domain NAGVMQNPRHLVRRRGQEARLRCSPMKGHSHVYWYRQLPEEGLKFMVYLQKENIIDESGMPKERFSAEFPKEGPSILRIQQVVRGDSAAYFCASSLRINEKLFFGSGTQLSVL.